The rows below give T cell receptor beta chains drawn from one sample of a study of blood T cell repertoires in COVID-19. Clones were read by immunoSEQ multiplex PCR, and TCRdb kept only the in-frame ones, dropping some. The data contain 180,000 or so clones, more than 80% of them singletons. The material sequenced was peripheral blood. The receptor set was obtained from a woman aged 60-70 years with acute or convalescent COVID-19. Both conserved end residues are part of each CDR3. A D gene is named only where the DNA matches it firmly.

d_call v_call cdr3_aa
. TRBV7-8 CASSPPGLLGETIYF
. TRBV2 CASSEALSGTGELFF
. TRBV6-5 CASKKGQGEKLFF
. TRBV20-1 CSAPLLYGYTF
TRBD1 TRBV18 CASSPQGQGAGQPQHF
. TRBV11-3 CASSSRAMNTEAFF
. TRBV2 CASSPPGTAAQPQHF
. TRBV7-8 CASSIQPPTGTEAFF
TRBD2 TRBV10-3 CATPRTSGRTFRAGELFF
. TRBV3-1/TRBV3-2 CASLSKDFTGELFF
TRBD2 TRBV14 CASSQGRTGGSFSYEQYF